These 21 T cell receptor beta chains originate from one sample sequenced in a study of T cell responses to AZD1222 COVID-19 vaccine. Produced via immunoSEQ multiplex PCR; TCRdb's table is partial and in-frame only. This sample has 90,000 to 120,000 clones, with roughly nine tenths found just once. The material was peripheral blood, obtained on day 0 of AZD1222 vaccination. The receptors were gathered from an adult in good health.

V is TRBV27 and J is TRBJ2-6; no reliable D call. CDR1 and CDR2 (germline): MNHEY, SMNVEV (reference sequence). V lost 6 bases and J 3 bases, leaving 15 bases between the germline ends. This CDR3 region has 16 residues. CDR3: CASRKDRAVGANVLTF. CDR3 bases: TGTGCCAGCAGGAAGGATCGGGCTGTTGGGGCCAACGTCCTGACTTTC. Full variable domain (missing parts from reference TRBV27 and TRBJ2-6): EAQVTQNPRYLITVTGKKLTVTCSQNMNHEYMSWYRQDPGLGLRQIYYSMNVEVTDKGDVPEGYKVSRKEKRNFPLILESPSPNQTSLYFCASRKDRAVGANVLTFGAGSRLTVL.

The chain has TRBV19 and TRBJ2-3; D is uncertain. V lost 7 bases to trimming and J lost 2 bases, with 10 bases between them. Germline V gene data show CDR1 as LNHDA and CDR2 as SQIVND (reference sequence). The CDR3 covers 13 residues. CDR3 nucleotides: TGTGCCAGTACCTCCTGGGTCACAGATACGCAGTATTTT. It codes for CASTSWVTDTQYF.

This clone came up a few times. The chain carries TRBV2 and TRBJ1-3; D is undetermined. CDR3 length equals 16 residues. CDR1 and CDR2 (germline): SNHLY, FYNNEI. The V end was cut by 4 bases, the J end by 0 bases, with 13 bases between. The CDR3 spells CASSVEGLSSGNTIYF. CDR3 DNA: TGTGCCAGCAGTGTGGAGGGTCTGAGCTCTGGAAACACCATATATTTT.

This chain uses TRBV11-3 with TRBJ1-2; D gene uncertain. Trimming took 0 bases from V and 2 from J, leaving 4 bases between them. Germline V CDR1 and CDR2: SGHNT, YENEEA. The CDR3 has 13 amino acids. This CDR3 is CASSLDRNYGYTF. CDR3 nucleotides: TGTGCCAGCAGCTTAGACCGCAACTATGGCTACACCTTC.

The chain employs TRBV27 and TRBJ1-4, with 8 bases aligning to TRBD1. This CDR3 spans 15 amino acids. The V gene's germline CDR1 is MNHEY and CDR2 SMNVEV (reference sequence). The J segment lost 8 bases and the V segment lost 3 bases, leaving 8 bases of the junction unmatched. CDR3 sequence: CASSFVDRGREKLFF. The CDR3 DNA sequence: TGTGCCAGCAGTTTCGTCGACAGGGGTCGAGAAAAACTGTTTTTT.

J is TRBJ2-5 and V is TRBV28, with unresolved D. Trimming removed 3 bases from V and 4 bases from J, with 9 bases in between. Germline V CDR1 and CDR2: MDHEN, SYDVKM. The CDR3 consists of 13 residues. The DNA of the CDR3 is TGTGCCAGCAGTTTTCCTTCCCTAGAGACCCAGTACTTC. This sequence encodes CASSFPSLETQYF.

The sample holds a few counts of this clone. The chain combines TRBV5-5 with TRBJ2-1; D call uncertain. V was shortened by 0 bases and J by 0 bases, with 1 base between the two germline ends. CDR3 length: 13 residues. Germline CDR1 is SGHKS and CDR2 is YYEKEE (reference sequence). The CDR3 nucleotides are TGTGCCAGCAGCTTGGCCTCCTACAATGAGCAGTTCTTC. It is translated as CASSLASYNEQFF.

The chain joins TRBV2 to TRBJ2-5; unclear D gene. CDR3 length: 16 residues. Germline V lookup: CDR1 SNHLY, CDR2 FYNNEI. The V and J ends lost 5 bases and 4 bases respectively, with 20 bases between them. The CDR3 here is CASSRFTERIGETQYF. CDR3 DNA: TGTGCCAGCAGTCGCTTTACAGAGAGGATTGGAGAGACCCAGTACTTC.

This chain uses TRBV7-9 with TRBJ1-5, with D hard to call. The germline V and J ends were trimmed by 0 bases and 6 bases, with 12 bases remaining between them. The V gene's germline CDR1 is SEHNR and CDR2 FQNEAQ (reference sequence). The CDR3 is 15 amino acids. The CDR3 bases are TGTGCCAGCAGCTTAGCCGGCCCATTAAGTCAGCCCCAGCATTTT. It is translated as CASSLAGPLSQPQHF.

The chain uses TRBV18 and TRBJ1-2; D unresolved. The length of the CDR3 is 16 residues. Germline CDR1 KGHSH, CDR2 LQKENI. The ends were cut back, 0 bases at V and 3 bases at J, with 14 bases in the middle. The CDR3 DNA sequence: TGTGCCAGCTCACCACCGGGCTCCCTCGCCGACTATGGCTACACCTTC. Translation gives CASSPPGSLADYGYTF.

V gene TRBV4-2 combines with J gene TRBJ2-7, with D possibly TRBD1 on 5 matching bases. Trimming took 0 bases from V and 5 from J, leaving 14 bases between them. The CDR3 runs to 15 residues. The V gene's germline CDR1 is LGHNA and CDR2 YNFKEQ. The CDR3 DNA reads TGTGCCAGCAGCCAAGACGAAAGCAGGGTTGACGAGCAGTACTTC. Residues: CASSQDESRVDEQYF.

The chain uses TRBV24-1 and TRBJ2-1; the D is unclear. Germline lookup yields CDR1 KGHDR and CDR2 SFDVKD. Trimming removed 6 bases from V and 8 bases from J, with 13 bases in between. This CDR3 contains 13 residues. Written as DNA, the CDR3 is TGTGCCACCAGTCCCCGGTCCGGCGATGAGCAGTTCTTC. This gives the protein CATSPRSGDEQFF.

The V gene is TRBV5-5, the J gene TRBJ2-2; 10 nucleotides line up with TRBD2. The J segment lost 4 bases and the V segment lost 2 bases, leaving 5 bases of the junction unmatched. Germline values: CDR1 SGHKS, CDR2 YYEKEE (reference sequence). There are 16 residues in the CDR3. This CDR3 is CASSFPSGRSTGELFF. CDR3 nucleotide sequence: TGTGCCAGCAGCTTTCCTAGCGGGAGAAGCACCGGGGAGCTGTTTTTT.

The rearrangement uses TRBV7-6 and TRBJ2-3, with 8 bases aligning to TRBD1. The CDR3 totals 15 residues. Losses at the gene ends were 5 bases for V and 2 bases for J; bases not matched to a gene: 6. In germline, CDR1 is SGHVS, CDR2 FNYEAQ. The CDR3 spells CASSPRTGTTDTQYF. The CDR3 coding sequence is TGTGCCAGCAGCCCTAGGACAGGGACCACAGATACGCAGTATTTT.

This clone was counted once. The chain links TRBV12-5 to TRBJ2-7; a weak D match, TRBD2 (5 bases). This CDR3 region has 13 residues. Trimming stripped 4 bases from V and 3 bases from J, with 10 bases between. Germline assignment: CDR1 LGHNT and CDR2 FRNRAP. The CDR3 region has the DNA TGTGCTAGTGGTTCGGCGGGCTTCTACGAGCAGTACTTC. This gives the protein CASGSAGFYEQYF.

The CDR3 protein is CASSYSPRVGGYTF. For the CDR3, the DNA is TGTGCCAGCAGTTACTCGCCCAGGGTTGGTGGCTACACCTTC. The rearrangement joins TRBV6-5 to TRBJ1-2; D possibly corresponds to TRBD1 (5 bases). The CDR3 contains 14 residues. V was pared by 0 bases and J by 7 bases, with 12 bases between. The germline CDR1 and CDR2 sequences are MNHEY and SVGAGI.

This chain joins TRBV27 and TRBJ1-1; a possible D gene is TRBD1 (5 bases). The CDR3 covers 18 residues. Germline values: CDR1 MNHEY, CDR2 SMNVEV (reference sequence). The ends were cut back, 0 bases at V and 1 base at J, with 18 bases in the middle. CDR3 amino acids: CASSLSRFGATGNTEAFF. CDR3 sequence (DNA): TGTGCCAGCAGTTTATCGAGGTTCGGAGCAACAGGGAACACTGAAGCTTTCTTT.

The V call is TRBV15, the J call TRBJ2-5; TRBD1 might be the D (5 bases). V was clipped by 0 bases and J by 3 bases, with 11 bases between them. Per the germline V gene, CDR1 is LNHNV and CDR2 is YYDKDF (reference sequence). The CDR3 runs 15 residues. DNA of the CDR3: TGTGCCACCAGCAGAGATTGGGGCAGGGAAGAGACCCAGTACTTC. It is translated as CATSRDWGREETQYF.

The rearrangement links TRBV28 to TRBJ1-6; D not resolved. The CDR3 consists of 17 residues. CDR1 is MDHEN and CDR2 is SYDVKM in the germline V gene. Trimming took 5 bases from V and 0 from J, leaving 14 bases between them. In DNA, the CDR3 is TGTGCCAGCAGTCCCCCCCGAGGTAGCTCCTATAATTCACCCCTCCACTTT. Translation: CASSPPRGSSYNSPLHF.

The chain uses TRBV7-2 and TRBJ2-7; a possible D gene is TRBD1 (6 bases). V was pared by 1 base and J by 3 bases, with 10 bases between. Germline loops: CDR1 SGHTA, CDR2 FQGNSA. The CDR3 runs to 14 residues. Here the CDR3 DNA reads TGTGCCAGCAGCTTAGTCCGGACAGTCTACGAGCAGTACTTC. As protein: CASSLVRTVYEQYF.

The chain joins TRBV2 to TRBJ1-1; 7 nucleotides agree with TRBD1. This CDR3 has 15 residues. The germline gives CDR1 SNHLY, CDR2 FYNNEI. With 4 bases clipped from V and 5 bases from J, the junction kept 10 bases outside the gene matches. The CDR3 is CASSAQRQGGTEAFF. The DNA for the CDR3 is TGTGCCAGCAGTGCCCAGCGACAGGGTGGTACTGAAGCTTTCTTT. The full variable domain, in which reference TRBV2 and TRBJ1-1 provide the parts outside the CDR3, is EPEVTQTPSHQVTQMGQEVILRCVPISNHLYFYWYRQILGQKVEFLVSFYNNEISEKSEIFDDQFSVERPDGSNFTLKIRSTKLEDSAMYFCASSAQRQGGTEAFFGQGTRLTVV.